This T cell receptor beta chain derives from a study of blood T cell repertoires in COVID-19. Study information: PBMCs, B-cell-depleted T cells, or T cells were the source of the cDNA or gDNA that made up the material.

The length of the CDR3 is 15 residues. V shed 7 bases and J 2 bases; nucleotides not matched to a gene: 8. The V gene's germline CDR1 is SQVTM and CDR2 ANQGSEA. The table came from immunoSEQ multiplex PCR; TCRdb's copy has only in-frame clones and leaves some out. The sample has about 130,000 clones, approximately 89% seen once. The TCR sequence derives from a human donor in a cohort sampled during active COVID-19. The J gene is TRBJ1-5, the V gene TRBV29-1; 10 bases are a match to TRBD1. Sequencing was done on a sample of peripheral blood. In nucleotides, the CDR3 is TGCAGCGCTGCCTTCGGGACAGGGGGCAATCAGCCCCAGCATTTT. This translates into CSAAFGTGGNQPQHF. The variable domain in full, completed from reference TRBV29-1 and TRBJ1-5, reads SAVISQKPSRDICQRGTSLTIQCQVDSQVTMMFWYRQQPGQSLTLIATANQGSEATYESGFVIDKFPISRPNLTFSTLTVSNMSPEDSSIYLCSAAFGTGGNQPQHFGDGTRLSIL.